Sequencing of this T cell receptor (beta chain) was carried out in a study of shared clonotypes between healthy human individuals. Clones were read by immunoSEQ multiplex PCR, and TCRdb kept only the in-frame ones, dropping some. The table shows fewer than 850,000 clones, with less than 80% occurring only once. V gave up 7 bases and J gave up 8 bases, with 14 bases separating them. CDR1 is MDHEN, CDR2 SYDVKM, per germline. The CDR3 has 12 amino acids. This clone appeared a single time. The genes are TRBV28 and TRBJ1-2; a weak D match, TRBD1 (5 bases). The sample was memory CD4+ T cells sorted from blood. Subset: CD45RA-negative fraction. This clonotype was sampled from a woman in her thirties in good health. The CDR3 region has the DNA TGTGCCAGCAACCAGGGTTATTACGGCTACACCTTC. Residues: CASNQGYYGYTF.